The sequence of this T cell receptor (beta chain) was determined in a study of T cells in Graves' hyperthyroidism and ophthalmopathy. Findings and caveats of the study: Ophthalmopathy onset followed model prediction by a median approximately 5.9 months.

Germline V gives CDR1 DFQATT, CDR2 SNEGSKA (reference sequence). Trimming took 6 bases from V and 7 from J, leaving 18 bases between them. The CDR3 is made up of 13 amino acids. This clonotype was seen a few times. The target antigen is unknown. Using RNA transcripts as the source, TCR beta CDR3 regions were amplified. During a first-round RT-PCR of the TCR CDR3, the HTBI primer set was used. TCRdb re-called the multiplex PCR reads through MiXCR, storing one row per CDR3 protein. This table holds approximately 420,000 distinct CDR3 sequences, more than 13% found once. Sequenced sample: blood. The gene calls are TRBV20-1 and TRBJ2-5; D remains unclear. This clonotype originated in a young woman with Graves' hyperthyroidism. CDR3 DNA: TGCAGTGCCCCAAATGCCCCCGGAACGACCCAGTACTTC. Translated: CSAPNAPGTTQYF.